This T cell receptor beta chain was sequenced in a study of T cell changes during pregnancy in multiple sclerosis. Germline V gene sequence: CDR1 MNHNS, CDR2 SASEGT. Trimming took off 4 bases at V and 2 bases at J, with 17 bases between the two ends. The CDR3 runs to 16 residues. The data were produced by immunoSEQ multiplex PCR, yet TCRdb's version contains in-frame clones alone and is incomplete. Of about 85,000 clones listed, about 89% are singletons. The receptor was derived from a female donor with multiple sclerosis, enrolled in a pregnancy study. This chain connects TRBV6-1 to TRBJ1-1; D gene uncertain. The specimen comprised peripheral blood, sampled in the first trimester of pregnancy. The CDR3 region has the DNA TGTGCCAGCAGTGGCGTCCCCTCAGGACTTAACACTGAAGCTTTCTTT. Translation: CASSGVPSGLNTEAFF.